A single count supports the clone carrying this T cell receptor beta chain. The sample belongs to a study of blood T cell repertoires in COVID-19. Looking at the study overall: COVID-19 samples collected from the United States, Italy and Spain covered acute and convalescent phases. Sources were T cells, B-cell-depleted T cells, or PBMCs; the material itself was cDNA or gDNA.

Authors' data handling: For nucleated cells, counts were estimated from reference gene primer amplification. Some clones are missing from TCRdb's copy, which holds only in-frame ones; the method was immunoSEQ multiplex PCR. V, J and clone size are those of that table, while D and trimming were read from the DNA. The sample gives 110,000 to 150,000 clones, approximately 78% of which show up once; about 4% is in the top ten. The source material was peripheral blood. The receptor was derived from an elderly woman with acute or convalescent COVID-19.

The CDR3 nucleotides read TGTGCCAGCAGTTTACTGAGCAATGAGCAGTTCTTC. It specifies CASSLLSNEQFF. V is TRBV12-3 or TRBV12-4 and J is TRBJ2-1; D remains ambiguous. Between the trimmed V and J ends, which lost 2 bases and 6 bases, there was a span of 5 bases. CDR3 length: 12 amino acids.